Detailed here is one T cell receptor (beta chain). Its antigen is not known. V was cut by 5 bases and J by 9 bases, with 11 bases left in between. Per germline, CDR1 PRHDT and CDR2 FYEKMQ (reference sequence). The CDR3 length is 12 residues. This entry is derived from a study of beta chain features in type 1 diabetes. Across the study: All samples together contributed about 100,000,000 sorted cells for examination. Overall study results and limits: Any HLA effect on TCRB rearrangement was left unresolved by small sub-analyses.

The study reverse transcribed the entire isolated RNA, so it sequenced expressed TCRB transcripts. Only in-frame clones appear in the TCRdb table, and some are missing; sequencing was by immunoSEQ multiplex PCR. The repertoire consists of roughly 450,000 clones, with about 14% occurring once and the leading ten covering roughly 0.038%. J is TRBJ2-1 and V is TRBV13, with D uncertain. The specimen was naive CD4+ T cells from blood. This clonotype was sampled from a man younger than 45 in good health. CDR3 sequence reads: CASSRRTSEQFF. The CDR3 DNA reads TGTGCCAGCAGCCGCAGGACCTCTGAGCAGTTCTTC.